These T cell receptor beta chains were read from a single sample in a study of blood T cell repertoires in COVID-19. The assay was immunoSEQ multiplex PCR, and TCRdb's table has in-frame clones only and misses some. The sample holds approximately 100,000 clones, about nine tenths seen once. Sequenced: peripheral blood. The source is a man between 65 and 80 years old with acute or convalescent COVID-19. Both conserved end residues are part of each CDR3. Each record gives: V gene, clone size, CDR3 length, D gene, J gene, CDR3 DNA, CDR3 protein. The D gene is left open where the match is weak. A clone size is listed for some rows: how often the clone was seen (once, few, many), or a class if it is expanded.

TRBV5-1,once,14,TRBD1,TRBJ1-1,TGCGCCAGCACCGGACAGGGTTCGAACACTGAAGCTTTCTTT,CASTGQGSNTEAFF
TRBV4-2,.,14,TRBD1,TRBJ1-4,TGTGCCAGCAGCCTAGGACAGGGCGTTGAAAAACTGTTTTTT,CASSLGQGVEKLFF
TRBV3-1/TRBV3-2,once,14,TRBD1,TRBJ2-4,TGTGCCAGCAGTCACGACAGGGGGCCTTACATTCAGTACTTC,CASSHDRGPYIQYF
TRBV13,.,15,.,TRBJ2-3,TGTGCCAGCAGCTTGGGGAGAGGTTGGGCAGATACGCAGTATTTT,CASSLGRGWADTQYF
TRBV27,.,16,TRBD2,TRBJ2-1,TGTGCCAGCAGTCCTCCAATAGCGGGAGTCGGTAATGAGCAGTTCTTC,CASSPPIAGVGNEQFF
TRBV6-2/TRBV6-3,.,13,.,TRBJ1-2,TGTGCCAGCAGCGACACTCTCCACTATGGCTACACCTTC,CASSDTLHYGYTF
TRBV5-1,.,13,.,TRBJ2-5,TGCGCCAGCAGCTTGTTGGCCCAAGAGACCCAGTACTTC,CASSLLAQETQYF
TRBV7-2,.,15,.,TRBJ1-1,TGTGCCAGCAGCTTAATCGTGGCAGGGGTCACTGAAGCTTTCTTT,CASSLIVAGVTEAFF
TRBV7-9,.,16,TRBD2,TRBJ2-1,TGTGCCAGCAGCTTCCCCGGGACTACCATCTACAATGAGCAGTTCTTC,CASSFPGTTIYNEQFF
TRBV15,.,15,.,TRBJ1-1,TGTGCCACCAGCAGAGATCTTGGGAGATACACTGAAGCTTTCTTT,CATSRDLGRYTEAFF
TRBV11-2,.,15,TRBD2,TRBJ2-5,TGTGCCAGCAGCTTGACTAGCGGTTCGCAAGAGACCCAGTACTTC,CASSLTSGSQETQYF
TRBV19,.,14,.,TRBJ2-1,TGTGCCAGTAGCGACAGGAGCTCCTACAATGAGCAGTTCTTC,CASSDRSSYNEQFF
TRBV5-1,.,17,TRBD2,TRBJ2-5,TGCGCCAGCAGCACCGCTCTAGCGGGAGTTTCCCAAGAGACCCAGTACTTC,CASSTALAGVSQETQYF
TRBV9,.,17,TRBD2,TRBJ2-5,TGTGCCAGCAGCGTAGGGGCTAGCGGGGGGCCCGGGGAGACCCAGTACTTC,CASSVGASGGPGETQYF
TRBV7-2,.,15,TRBD1,TRBJ1-5,TGTGCCAGCAGCTTAAACCAGGGGGCAGGTCAGCCCCAGCATTTT,CASSLNQGAGQPQHF
TRBV11-2,.,14,.,TRBJ1-6,TGTGCCAGCAGGTTTCGGACAGTTAATTCACCCCTCCACTTT,CASRFRTVNSPLHF
TRBV6-6,.,15,.,TRBJ2-7,TGTGCCAGCAGCAATAGGGGACTCAGCTCCTACGAGCAGTACTTC,CASSNRGLSSYEQYF
TRBV13,once,13,.,TRBJ1-1,TGTGCCAGCAACGCAGGGGTAAGAACTGAAGCTTTCTTT,CASNAGVRTEAFF
TRBV7-6,.,12,.,TRBJ2-3,TGTGCCAGCAGCCACATTTCAGATACGCAGTATTTT,CASSHISDTQYF
TRBV28,.,13,.,TRBJ1-6,TGTGCCAGCAGTACAGGGTTAGAGTCACCCCTCCACTTT,CASSTGLESPLHF
TRBV5-1,.,15,TRBD2,TRBJ2-3,TGCGCCAGCAGCTCCGGGACTAGTACGAGAGATACGCAGTATTTT,CASSSGTSTRDTQYF
TRBV28,once,14,.,TRBJ2-3,TGTGCCAGCAGTTTAGGGGGGAGCACAGATACGCAGTATTTT,CASSLGGSTDTQYF
TRBV6-5,.,15,.,TRBJ1-1,TGTGCCAGCAGTTCCATGGGGGGGGCGTTCACTGAAGCTTTCTTT,CASSSMGGAFTEAFF
TRBV28,.,14,.,TRBJ1-6,TGTGCCAGCATTTCTTCACTGCTGTATTCACCCCTCCACTTT,CASISSLLYSPLHF
TRBV2,.,15,TRBD1,TRBJ2-7,TGTGCCAGCAGGGAAGGACAGGGGGCTTCCTACGAGCAGTACTTC,CASREGQGASYEQYF
TRBV6-2/TRBV6-3,.,13,.,TRBJ1-1,TGTGCCAGCAGTTACGTGGGAGAACTTGAAGCTTTCTTT,CASSYVGELEAFF
TRBV14,.,13,.,TRBJ1-2,TGTGCCAGCAGCCAAGTAACTAACTATGGCTACACCTTC,CASSQVTNYGYTF
TRBV7-6,.,18,TRBD2,TRBJ2-1,TGTGCCAGCAGCTCTGGGCTAGCGGGAGGTTTGCCCCCAAATGAGCAGTTCTTC,CASSSGLAGGLPPNEQFF
TRBV6-5,.,14,.,TRBJ1-2,TGTGCCAGCAGTAACAGGGTTGCTAACTATGGCTACACCTTC,CASSNRVANYGYTF
TRBV5-6,.,15,.,TRBJ1-5,TGTGCCAGCAGCTTGTGGGGCCCTACCCACCAGCCCCAGCATTTT,CASSLWGPTHQPQHF
TRBV4-1,.,16,.,TRBJ2-7,TGCGCCAGCAGCCTTTTGTCCGGGACTCCGACCTACGAGCAGTACTTC,CASSLLSGTPTYEQYF
TRBV15,.,15,.,TRBJ1-5,TGTGCCACCGACCCCGGAGGGGCTAGCAATCAGCCCCAGCATTTT,CATDPGGASNQPQHF
TRBV4-2,.,15,.,TRBJ2-1,TGTGCCAGCAGCCAGGGCCGGGAAAGGTTCAATGAGCAGTTCTTC,CASSQGRERFNEQFF
TRBV3-1/TRBV3-2,.,19,TRBD2,TRBJ2-1,TGTGCCAGCAGCCAAGATCGTGGAGCGGGTCTAGCGGTTTACAATGAGCAGTTCTTC,CASSQDRGAGLAVYNEQFF
TRBV7-2,.,12,.,TRBJ1-5,TGTGCCAGCAGCTTCCCCGGGACAACCCAGCATTTT,CASSFPGTTQHF
TRBV5-1,.,15,TRBD2,TRBJ2-7,TGCGCCAGCAGCTTGGTGACTAGCGGGAGCCACGAGCAGTACTTC,CASSLVTSGSHEQYF
TRBV7-9,.,15,.,TRBJ1-5,TGTGCCAGCAGCTTAGAATCGACAGGACATCAGCCCCAGCATTTT,CASSLESTGHQPQHF
TRBV6-5,.,14,.,TRBJ1-4,TGTGCCAGCAGTCGCAGGGCCCAAGGTAAAAAACTGTTTTTT,CASSRRAQGKKLFF
TRBV10-3,.,16,.,TRBJ1-2,TGTGCCATCAGCCGTGGGGAGGAGATGGCTAACTATGGCTACACCTTC,CAISRGEEMANYGYTF
TRBV2,.,14,TRBD1,TRBJ2-7,TGTGCCAGCAGTTACCGGGACAGCCTCTACGAGCAGTACTTC,CASSYRDSLYEQYF
TRBV2,.,15,.,TRBJ2-3,TGTGCCAGCAGCCTCGGAGGCGGGGGCACAGATACGCAGTATTTT,CASSLGGGGTDTQYF
TRBV13,.,13,.,TRBJ2-2,TGTGCCAGCAGAGGGGGTGACACCGGGGAGCTGTTTTTT,CASRGGDTGELFF
TRBV7-2,.,12,.,TRBJ1-2,TGTGCCAGCGGGGAGTTGAGCTATGGCTACACCTTC,CASGELSYGYTF
TRBV28,.,15,.,TRBJ1-5,TGTGCCAGCAGTTGGGACTCTAGATCCAATCAGCCCCAGCATTTT,CASSWDSRSNQPQHF
TRBV18,.,13,TRBD1,TRBJ2-3,TGTGCCAGCTCACCACCGACAGGGGATACGCAGTATTTT,CASSPPTGDTQYF
TRBV7-9,.,16,TRBD2,TRBJ2-7,TGTGCCAGCAGCTCCTTCAGCGGGAGGGTCCCCTACGAGCAGTACTTC,CASSSFSGRVPYEQYF
TRBV10-3,.,13,TRBD1,TRBJ1-2,TGTGCCATCAGGGCGGGACAGGGCAATGGCTACACCTTC,CAIRAGQGNGYTF
TRBV7-9,.,14,.,TRBJ2-7,TGTGCCAGCAGCTTAGGGAGCCTAGCCCACGAGCAGTACTTC,CASSLGSLAHEQYF
TRBV18,.,18,TRBD2,TRBJ2-2,TGTGCCAGGATGAAACTAGCGGGATTATTGGAGAACACCGGGGAGCTGTTTTTT,CARMKLAGLLENTGELFF
TRBV7-2,.,13,.,TRBJ1-5,TGTGCCAGCAGCACCCAGGGGAATCAGCCCCAGCATTTT,CASSTQGNQPQHF
TRBV6-6,.,12,.,TRBJ1-5,TGTGCCAGCAGTTACTCAACCGGGGTTCGCCATTTT,CASSYSTGVRHF
TRBV6-2/TRBV6-3,once,14,TRBD2,TRBJ2-7,TGTGCCAGCAGCAAAGCGGGAGGGCCTCCCGAGCAGTACTTC,CASSKAGGPPEQYF
TRBV7-2,.,17,TRBD2,TRBJ2-4,TGTGCCAGCAGCTTTTATTGGGCCGGGGGGGCCAAAAACATTCAGTACTTC,CASSFYWAGGAKNIQYF
TRBV10-3,.,19,.,TRBJ2-7,TGTGCCATCAGTGCCCAACCCCGGGGGCAAGGACTAGGCTCGTGGGAGCAGTACTTC,CAISAQPRGQGLGSWEQYF